These T cell receptor beta chains were read from a single sample in a study of Ad26.COV2.S vaccination and SARS-CoV-2 variants. Sequenced by immunoSEQ multiplex PCR; TCRdb stores in-frame clones only, minus some. The table shows more than 400,000 clones, with around 90% occurring only once. The material was peripheral blood, obtained in a trial of Ad26.COV2.S vaccine versus placebo. The receptor source for this set is a person aged 18-65 years who received the Ad26.COV2.S COVID-19 vaccine or a placebo. Each CDR3 is given with its conserved first and last residue. Fields, in order: J gene, V gene, CDR3 protein.

>TRBJ2-7|TRBV7-9
CASSQSARTGYYEQYF
>TRBJ1-1|TRBV28
CASSFGATGKAFF
>TRBJ1-6|TRBV6-5
CASSYSSTSPLHF
>TRBJ1-5|TRBV18
CASSLDRSPGQPQHF
>TRBJ2-2|TRBV18
CASSQGLTGELFF
>TRBJ2-4|TRBV6-2/TRBV6-3
CASSAWEVGKNIQYF
>TRBJ2-2|TRBV6-4
CASSDSPNTGELFF
>TRBJ1-2|TRBV5-1
CASSLTEIF
>TRBJ2-1|TRBV4-1
CASSRGHPSYNEQFF
>TRBJ2-1|TRBV6-2/TRBV6-3
CASSPTSGRGWEQFF
>TRBJ2-1|TRBV7-6
CASSSTSGIYNEQFF
>TRBJ2-7|TRBV29-1
CSVPGQGFYEQYF
>TRBJ1-1|TRBV19
CALAPEAFF
>TRBJ2-7|TRBV5-5
CASSLEGVYEQYF
>TRBJ1-3|TRBV10-3
CAISPNSNSGNTIYF
>TRBJ2-1|TRBV7-3
CASSSGAGSGNEQFF
>TRBJ2-1|TRBV5-4
CASSLDVGSEQFF
>TRBJ1-1|TRBV11-2
CASSLEGAGTEAFF
>TRBJ2-7|TRBV27
CASSSTGLYEQYF
>TRBJ2-1|TRBV21-1
CASSTGEQGLQFF
>TRBJ2-7|TRBV5-1
CASSFLTGGEQYF
>TRBJ2-1|TRBV6-1
CASSEEPSGKYGEQFF
>TRBJ1-6|TRBV30
CAWSVLPIRGPYNSPLHF
>TRBJ2-1|TRBV28
CASSLYNEQFF
>TRBJ1-1|TRBV28
CASSPRTGLNTEAFF
>TRBJ1-4|TRBV18
CASSPADEKLFF
>TRBJ2-5|TRBV5-1
CASSSMAGTEKETQYF
>TRBJ2-2|TRBV24-1
CATRRTKAGELFF
>TRBJ2-5|TRBV7-2
CASSPNIGGGETQYF
>TRBJ2-3|TRBV3-1/TRBV3-2
CASSRGTSGNADTQYF